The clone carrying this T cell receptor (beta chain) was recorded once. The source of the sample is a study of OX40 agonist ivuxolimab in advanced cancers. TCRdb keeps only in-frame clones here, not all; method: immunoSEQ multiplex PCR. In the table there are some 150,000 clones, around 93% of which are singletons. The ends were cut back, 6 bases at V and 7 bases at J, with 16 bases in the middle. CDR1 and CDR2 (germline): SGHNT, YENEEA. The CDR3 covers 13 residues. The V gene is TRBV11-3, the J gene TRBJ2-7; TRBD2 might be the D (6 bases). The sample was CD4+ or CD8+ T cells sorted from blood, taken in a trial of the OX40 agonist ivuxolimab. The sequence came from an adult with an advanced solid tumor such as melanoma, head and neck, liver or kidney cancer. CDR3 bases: TGTGCCAGCAGTCGGGGTCCCGCGGGGGAGCAGTACTTC. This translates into CASSRGPAGEQYF.